These T cell receptor beta chains were read from a single sample in a study of cytomegalovirus exposure and HLA in healthy donors. The method was immunoSEQ multiplex PCR; TCRdb's version includes in-frame clones alone and lacks a portion of them. Of a few hundred thousand clones in the sample, about 83% are singletons; the top ten hold over 1.1%. Specimen: PBMCs. The source is a girl between 10 and 17 years old in good health and CMV-seronegative. Both conserved end residues are part of each CDR3. The order of the fields is clone size, J gene, V gene, D gene, CDR3 protein, CDR3 DNA. A D gene is named only where the DNA matches it firmly. Part of the rows lack a size; the others show once, few, many or a class for expanded clones.

size: few
J: TRBJ1-2
V: TRBV19
D: TRBD1
CDR3: CASSRQGNAQGYTF
DNA: TGTGCCAGTAGCCGACAGGGGAATGCGCAAGGCTACACCTTC

size: -
J: TRBJ2-5
V: TRBV5-4
D: TRBD2
CDR3: CASSLEGLRKETQYF
DNA: TGTGCCAGCAGCTTGGAGGGACTACGAAAAGAGACCCAGTACTTC

size: once
J: TRBJ2-2
V: TRBV19
D: TRBD2
CDR3: CASSKRGDTGELFF
DNA: TGTGCCAGTAGTAAGCGGGGGGACACCGGGGAGCTGTTTTTT

size: -
J: TRBJ1-1
V: TRBV6-4
D: -
CDR3: CASSPESNTEAFF
DNA: TGTGCCAGCAGTCCGGAGTCGAACACTGAAGCTTTCTTT

size: few
J: TRBJ1-1
V: TRBV2
D: -
CDR3: CASSEGRSNTEAFF
DNA: TGTGCCAGCAGTGAGGGCCGCTCGAACACTGAAGCTTTCTTT

size: -
J: TRBJ2-1
V: TRBV4-2
D: TRBD2
CDR3: CASSHVRAGGPDYNEQFF
DNA: TGTGCCAGCAGCCACGTAAGAGCGGGAGGCCCGGATTACAATGAGCAGTTCTTC

size: -
J: TRBJ1-1
V: TRBV21-1
D: -
CDR3: CASSGRVVTEAFF
DNA: TGTGCCAGCAGCGGCAGGGTTGTCACTGAAGCTTTCTTT

size: -
J: TRBJ1-1
V: TRBV30
D: -
CDR3: CAWTRSYTEAFF
DNA: TGTGCCTGGACCCGGTCGTACACTGAAGCTTTCTTT

size: few
J: TRBJ1-1
V: TRBV7-9
D: -
CDR3: CASSQGQNTEAFF
DNA: TGTGCCAGCAGCCAGGGACAGAACACTGAAGCTTTCTTT

size: few
J: TRBJ1-4
V: TRBV9
D: TRBD1
CDR3: CASSVTGVREKLFF
DNA: TGTGCCAGCAGCGTAACAGGGGTTCGTGAAAAACTGTTTTTT